These T cell receptor beta chains were read from a single sample in a study of blood T cell repertoires in COVID-19. Method: immunoSEQ multiplex PCR; TCRdb's copy keeps in-frame clones and lacks some. The data contain fewer than 55,000 clones, roughly 90% of them singletons. The sequenced sample consisted of peripheral blood. These receptors were collected from a man older than 75 with active or convalescent COVID-19. Both conserved end residues are part of each CDR3. The D gene is left open where the match is weak. The listing skips clone size in some rows; elsewhere it reads once, few, many or a size class.

J gene	V gene	D gene	CDR3 length	clone size	CDR3 DNA	CDR3 protein
TRBJ2-7	TRBV7-2	-	12	-	TGTGCCAGCAGCCTGGACAACTACGAGCAGTACTTC	CASSLDNYEQYF
TRBJ2-3	TRBV19	TRBD1	17	-	TGTGCCAGTAGTGAAAGGGGCGGACAGGCTAGCACAGATACGCAGTATTTT	CASSERGGQASTDTQYF
TRBJ2-1	TRBV30	-	13	-	TGTGCCTGTCGGAGTGATGCCTACAATGAGCAGTTCTTC	CACRSDAYNEQFF
TRBJ2-7	TRBV18	TRBD1	14	-	TGTGCCAGCTCACCGGACAGGGACCCCTACGAGCAGTACTTC	CASSPDRDPYEQYF
TRBJ1-1	TRBV7-2	TRBD1	15	-	TGTGCCAGCAGCCGTACCGGACAGGGTAGCACTGAAGCTTTCTTT	CASSRTGQGSTEAFF
TRBJ1-1	TRBV5-1	-	16	-	TGCGCCAGCAGCTTGGTGTCAGGGAGGACTCGCACTGAAGCTTTCTTT	CASSLVSGRTRTEAFF
TRBJ1-2	TRBV27	-	13	-	TGTGCCAGCAGTTTGGGGCAGCACTATGGCTACACCTTC	CASSLGQHYGYTF
TRBJ2-3	TRBV5-4	TRBD2	15	-	TGTGCCAGCAGCTTGGGTAGCGGGGAATGGGATACGCAGTATTTT	CASSLGSGEWDTQYF
TRBJ1-4	TRBV4-1	TRBD1	14	-	TGCGCCAGCAGCCAGAGCAGGGGGCCGGAAAAACTGTTTTTT	CASSQSRGPEKLFF
TRBJ2-7	TRBV19	TRBD1	15	-	TGTGCCAGTAGCCGGACAGGGATGGGGACCTACGAGCAGTACTTC	CASSRTGMGTYEQYF
TRBJ2-7	TRBV3-1/TRBV3-2	-	14	-	TGTGCCAGCAGCCAATCCAGCGGCTCCTACGAGCAGTACTTC	CASSQSSGSYEQYF
TRBJ1-2	TRBV29-1	-	12	-	TGCAGCGTTCAACGGACAGACTATGGCTACACCTTC	CSVQRTDYGYTF
TRBJ2-7	TRBV21-1	-	17	once	TGTGCCAGCAGCAAAGCGCTTGATCGACAGGTCTCCTACGAGCAGTACTTC	CASSKALDRQVSYEQYF
TRBJ1-5	TRBV19	TRBD1	18	-	TGTGCCAGTAGTCCGACAGGGCCTCCAATCTATAGCAATCAGCCCCAGCATTTT	CASSPTGPPIYSNQPQHF
TRBJ1-3	TRBV7-6	TRBD1	15	-	TGTGCCAGCAGCGCCACAGGGGGTTCTGGAAACACCATATATTTT	CASSATGGSGNTIYF
TRBJ2-6	TRBV27	TRBD1	18	-	TGTGCCAGCAGTCTGGGTAGCAGGGGGTTGTCTGGGGCCAACGTCCTGACTTTC	CASSLGSRGLSGANVLTF
TRBJ1-5	TRBV5-4	-	15	-	TGTGCCAGCAGCTTGTCGGGAGTAAGCAATCAGCCCCAGCATTTT	CASSLSGVSNQPQHF
TRBJ1-5	TRBV4-3	TRBD1	15	once	TGCGCCAGCAGCCAAGAGGTGACAGGGGACCAGCCCCAGCATTTT	CASSQEVTGDQPQHF
TRBJ2-1	TRBV21-1	-	19	once	TGTGCCAGCAGCAAAGGGCGGGTAGCGCGGACCAGCTCCTACAATGAGCAGTTCTTC	CASSKGRVARTSSYNEQFF
TRBJ2-7	TRBV2	TRBD2	14	-	TGTGCCAGCAGCAAAACGACTAGCGGGACTGAGCAGTACTTC	CASSKTTSGTEQYF
TRBJ1-2	TRBV6-2/TRBV6-3	-	15	-	TGTGCCAGCAGTTACTCCCCAGGGGATCATTATGGCTACACCTTC	CASSYSPGDHYGYTF
TRBJ2-7	TRBV12-3/TRBV12-4	TRBD1	13	-	TGTGCCAGCAGCCAGACAGGGGCAGGCGAGCAGTACTTC	CASSQTGAGEQYF
TRBJ1-1	TRBV3-1/TRBV3-2	-	14	-	TGTGCCAGCACCAAACAGGGAGGGAGCACTGAAGCTTTCTTT	CASTKQGGSTEAFF
TRBJ1-2	TRBV14	-	16	-	TGTGCCAGCAGCCAAGATATAAGATGGCCAATGGATGGCTACACCTTC	CASSQDIRWPMDGYTF
TRBJ2-5	TRBV5-1	TRBD2	16	-	TGCGCCAGCAGCTTCCGGACTAGCGGGGGCTTAGAGACCCAGTACTTC	CASSFRTSGGLETQYF
TRBJ1-6	TRBV6-5	-	12	once	TGTGCCAGCGGTCAGGGTCGTTCACCCCTCCACTTT	CASGQGRSPLHF
TRBJ2-7	TRBV23-1	TRBD2	21	-	TGCGCCAGCAGTCAATCGAATGCCGTACTAGCGGGAGGGGATTTTACCTACGAGCAGTACTTC	CASSQSNAVLAGGDFTYEQYF
TRBJ1-6	TRBV28	-	13	-	TGTGCCAGCACCCGGTCGGGGGTGGTGGCCCTCCACTTT	CASTRSGVVALHF
TRBJ2-4	TRBV9	TRBD1	17	-	TGTGCCAGCAGCCGAACAGGGGTGGGTCTGGCCAAAAACATTCAGTACTTC	CASSRTGVGLAKNIQYF
TRBJ1-1	TRBV5-1	TRBD1	11	-	TGCGCCAGCGGGGACAGAGGGGGAGCTTTCTTT	CASGDRGGAFF
TRBJ2-5	TRBV10-1	-	19	-	TGCGCCAGCAGTGAGTCGAGAGTACTCGGTCGGGGGGCGCAAGAGACCCAGTACTTC	CASSESRVLGRGAQETQYF
TRBJ2-7	TRBV19	-	15	-	TGTGCCAGTAGTATAGGATGGCAGGGGAGCTACGAGCAGTACTTC	CASSIGWQGSYEQYF
TRBJ1-1	TRBV5-1	TRBD1	15	-	TGCGCCAGCCTATCGGGACAGGGGAAGAACACTGAAGCTTTCTTT	CASLSGQGKNTEAFF
TRBJ1-2	TRBV24-1	TRBD1	16	-	TGTGCCACCAGTGATTCGCGGGACAGGGCGGGCTATGGCTACACCTTC	CATSDSRDRAGYGYTF
TRBJ2-3	TRBV4-1	TRBD2	15	-	TGCGCCAGCAGCCAAGACTCTAGCGGCGTAGATACGCAGTATTTT	CASSQDSSGVDTQYF
TRBJ1-1	TRBV18	-	13	-	TGTGCCAGCTCACCGGCGGGGGACACTGAAGCTTTCTTT	CASSPAGDTEAFF
TRBJ2-2	TRBV18	TRBD1	14	once	TGTGCCAGCTCACCGGACAGGGACACCGGGGAGCTGTTTTTT	CASSPDRDTGELFF
TRBJ1-4	TRBV28	-	17	-	TGTGCCAGCAGTTCTCGAGGGGGTGTGGGGACTAATGAAAAACTGTTTTTT	CASSSRGGVGTNEKLFF
TRBJ1-4	TRBV29-1	TRBD1	13	-	TGCAGCGTATCGGGACAGGGTGATGAAAAACTGTTTTTT	CSVSGQGDEKLFF
TRBJ1-2	TRBV7-9	-	14	-	TGTGCCAGCAGCTTAGCCGGGGGACCCTATGGCTACACCTTC	CASSLAGGPYGYTF
TRBJ1-1	TRBV5-1	TRBD1	13	-	TGCGCCAGTGCCGACAGGGTGAGAACTGAAGCTTTCTTT	CASADRVRTEAFF
TRBJ2-5	TRBV7-2	TRBD1	13	-	TGTGCCAGCAGTACGGACAGGGGAGGGACCCAGTACTTC	CASSTDRGGTQYF
TRBJ1-2	TRBV28	-	17	-	TGTGCCAGCAGTTCCCCGGGGGAGGCGCCCGTGGACTATGGCTACACCTTC	CASSSPGEAPVDYGYTF
TRBJ1-6	TRBV4-1	-	15	-	TGCGCCAGCAGCCAACCTACAGGGTATAATTCACCCCTCCACTTT	CASSQPTGYNSPLHF
TRBJ1-1	TRBV30	-	15	-	TGTGCCTGGAGTGCCCCCGGGGGGGCTAACACTGAAGCTTTCTTT	CAWSAPGGANTEAFF
TRBJ2-5	TRBV5-1	-	13	-	TGCGCCAGCAGCTTGGGCAGTCAAGAGACCCAGTACTTC	CASSLGSQETQYF
TRBJ1-3	TRBV18	-	15	-	TGTGCCAGCTCATTTGGGCCCCCCTCTGGAAACACCATATATTTT	CASSFGPPSGNTIYF
TRBJ2-3	TRBV15	TRBD1	15	-	TGTGCCACCGACCAAGGGGACAGGGTCACAGATACGCAGTATTTT	CATDQGDRVTDTQYF
TRBJ2-3	TRBV11-3	-	13	-	TGTGCCAGCAGCTCCACTCGCTGGGATACGCAGTATTTT	CASSSTRWDTQYF
TRBJ2-7	TRBV5-4	TRBD2	15	-	TGTGCCAGCAGCTTGGTGGCGGGAGGCCTCCACGAGCAGTACTTC	CASSLVAGGLHEQYF
TRBJ2-5	TRBV12-3/TRBV12-4	-	11	-	TGTGCCAGCAGCACCAGAGAGACCCAGTACTTC	CASSTRETQYF